The clone carrying this TCR beta chain showed up just a few times. Its antigen is currently unknown. The sample belongs to a study of beta chain features in type 1 diabetes. Study-level findings and limits: HLA effects on TCRB rearrangement stayed unresolved here. Researchers report that Type 1 diabetes patients had moderately but significantly shorter TCRB CDR3s across all four CD4+ subsets.

A single heparinised blood sample, averaging approximately 116 mL, was obtained per donor. Post-sort purity exceeded 98% for all sorted populations. The germline V and J ends were trimmed by 1 base and 6 bases, with 15 bases remaining between them. The length of the CDR3 is 16 residues. Germline CDR1 reads LGHNA; CDR2 reads YNFKEQ. All of the isolated RNA was reverse transcribed, so expressed TCRB transcripts were sequenced. Assay used: immunoSEQ multiplex PCR; TCRdb lists only in-frame clones, some missing. This sample has 150,000 to 200,000 clones, with 7.8% found just once. The V gene is TRBV4-2, the J gene TRBJ2-2, with a possible D match to TRBD1 (5 bases). This TCR came from a woman aged 40 to 50 with type 1 diabetes. Input material: central memory CD4+ T cells from blood. The CDR3 DNA sequence: TGTGCCAGCAGCCAAGGCGGACAAGAACACCCCGGGGAGCTGTTTTTT. It specifies CASSQGGQEHPGELFF.